This entry describes one T cell receptor (beta chain). The sample is drawn from a study of blood T cell repertoires in COVID-19. Looking at the study overall: T cells, B-cell-depleted T cells, or PBMCs provided the cDNA or gDNA that served as material.

Under the authors' procedure: Amplification with reference gene primers provided the estimates of nucleated cell counts. Some clones are missing from TCRdb's copy, which holds only in-frame ones; the method was immunoSEQ multiplex PCR. The DNA was the basis for D and trimming; V, J and clone size are from that table. The top ten clones hold more than 5.5% of a sample with more than 300,000 clones, about 90% of them seen once. Sequenced input: peripheral blood. The TCR was taken from a woman between 65 and 79 years old with COVID-19, enrolled during active disease.

CDR3 sequence: CASSLRQGPEAFF. The CDR3 nucleotides are TGTGCCAGCAGTTTAAGGCAGGGGCCTGAAGCTTTCTTT. The chain is built from TRBV12-3 or TRBV12-4 and TRBJ1-1, with D maybe TRBD1 (6 bases). CDR3 length: 13 residues. The V gene lost 2 bases and the J gene lost 6 bases, with 10 bases spanning the gap.